One and the same sample provided the 5 T cell receptor beta chains below, sequenced in a study of blood T cell repertoires in COVID-19. Here immunoSEQ multiplex PCR was the method, and the copy in TCRdb shows in-frame clones only, minus some. The sample yields 250,000 to 350,000 clones, about 81% seen once. The sample was peripheral blood. These receptors originate from a human donor with COVID-19, enrolled during active disease. The donor label of this sample is uncertain.

Regarding this clone: The junction shows a germline mismatch at one end, possibly a read error. The CDR3 loop reads CASSSVARQETQYF. In DNA, the CDR3 is TGTGCTAGCAGCTCCGTAGCGCGCCAAGAGACCCAGTACTTC. The rearrangement uses TRBV7-7 and TRBJ2-5; possibly TRBD2 for D (5 bases). This CDR3 contains 14 residues. Germline-derived CDR1 and CDR2 are SSHAT and FNYEAQ (reference sequence).

The genes are TRBV27 and TRBJ2-4, with 8 bases matching TRBD1. Germline lookup yields CDR1 MNHEY and CDR2 SMNVEV (reference sequence). The CDR3 totals 19 residues. After removal of 5 bases from V and 6 bases from J, the junction contained 21 bases not matched to a gene. The CDR3 DNA follows: TGTGCCAGCAGTAAATCCAGGGGGCGTATCATCGATGGGGGAAACATTCAGTACTTC. Its protein is CASSKSRGRIIDGGNIQYF.

This sequence joins TRBV11-3 and TRBJ1-3; D not resolved. The germline V gene encodes CDR1 SGHNT and CDR2 YENEEA. The V and J ends lost 5 bases and 4 bases respectively, with 9 bases between them. The CDR3 totals 13 residues. CDR3 sequence reads: CASSVGSGNTIYF. The CDR3, as DNA: TGTGCCAGCAGCGTCGGGTCAGGAAACACCATATATTTT.

This chain links TRBV24-1 with TRBJ2-3, with 11 positions matching TRBD1. Losses at the gene ends were 4 bases for V and 4 bases for J; bases not matched to a gene: 6. CDR1 KGHDR and CDR2 SFDVKD come from the germline V gene. The CDR3 extends over 16 amino acids. The CDR3 protein is CATSEPGTGGPDTQYF. CDR3 DNA sequence: TGTGCCACCAGTGAACCTGGGACAGGGGGTCCAGATACGCAGTATTTT.

The chain couples TRBV18 to TRBJ1-5, with 8 nucleotides matching TRBD1. The CDR3 is 14 residues long. The germline CDR1 and CDR2 sequences are KGHSH and LQKENI. The trim removed 6 bases at V and 5 bases at J, leaving 6 bases unmatched. The CDR3: CASSPDRGHQPQHF. The CDR3 coding sequence is TGTGCCAGCTCGCCCGACAGGGGCCATCAGCCCCAGCATTTT. Variable domain in full (rest from reference TRBV18 and TRBJ1-5): NAGVMQNPRHLVRRRGQEARLRCSPMKGHSHVYWYRQLPEEGLKFMVYLQKENIIDESGMPKERFSAEFPKEGPSILRIQQVVRGDSAAYFCASSPDRGHQPQHFGDGTRLSIL.